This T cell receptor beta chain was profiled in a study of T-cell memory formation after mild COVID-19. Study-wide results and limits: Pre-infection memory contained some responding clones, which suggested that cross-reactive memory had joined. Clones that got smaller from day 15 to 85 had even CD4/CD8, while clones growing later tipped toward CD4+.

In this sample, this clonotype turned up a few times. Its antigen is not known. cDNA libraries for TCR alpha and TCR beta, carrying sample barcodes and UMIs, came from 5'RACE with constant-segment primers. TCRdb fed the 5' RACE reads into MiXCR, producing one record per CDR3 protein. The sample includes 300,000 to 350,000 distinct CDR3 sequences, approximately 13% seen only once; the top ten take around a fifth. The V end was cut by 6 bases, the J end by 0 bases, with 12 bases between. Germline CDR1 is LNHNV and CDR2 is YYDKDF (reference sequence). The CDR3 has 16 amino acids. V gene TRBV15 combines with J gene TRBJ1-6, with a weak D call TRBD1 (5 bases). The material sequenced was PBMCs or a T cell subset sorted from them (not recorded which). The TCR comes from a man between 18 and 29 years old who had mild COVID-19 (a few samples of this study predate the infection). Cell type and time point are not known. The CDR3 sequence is CATRGETSSYNSPLHF. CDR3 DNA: TGTGCCACCAGAGGGGAGACTAGCTCCTATAATTCACCCCTCCACTTT.